These 27 T cell receptor beta chains share one sample of origin, sequenced in a study of blood T cell repertoires in COVID-19. Repertoires were generated with immunoSEQ multiplex PCR, while TCRdb's copy carries only in-frame clones and drops some. The table includes 200,000 to 250,000 clones, 83% detected once. Sequenced material: peripheral blood. All receptors derive from a woman younger than 45 with COVID-19, enrolled during active disease.

The chain links TRBV2 to TRBJ2-7; 9 bases match TRBD1. The CDR3 extends over 18 amino acids. Germline CDR1 reads SNHLY; CDR2 reads FYNNEI. Trimming at V came to 4 bases and at J to 1 base, leaving 14 bases not matched to a gene. The CDR3 coding sequence is TGTGCCAGCAGTGCGTCCGGGACAGGGCAATCATTTTCCTACGAGCAGTACTTC. The encoded protein is CASSASGTGQSFSYEQYF.

The gene calls are TRBV29-1 and TRBJ2-3; D is perhaps TRBD1 (6 bases). CDR1 is SQVTM and CDR2 is ANQGSEA in the germline V gene. With 5 bases removed from V and 4 bases from J, the gap between germline ends came to 19 bases. The CDR3 has 15 amino acids. CDR3 nucleotides: TGCAGCGTTATGGGACATCCACGGATGGCAGATACGCAGTATTTT. The encoded protein is CSVMGHPRMADTQYF.

V gene TRBV12-3 or TRBV12-4 combines with J gene TRBJ2-5; TRBD2 might be the D (5 bases). This CDR3 contains 12 residues. The ends were cut back, 3 bases at V and 5 bases at J, with 7 bases in the middle. The DNA for the CDR3 is TGTGCCAGCAGTTTCGGGGTGGAGACCCAGTACTTC. It yields the protein CASSFGVETQYF.

The chain uses TRBV6-6 and TRBJ1-1; 12 nucleotides agree with TRBD1. The V and J ends lost 0 bases and 5 bases, in that order; junction bases with no gene match: 4. CDR3 length: 16 amino acids. Germline V gives CDR1 MNHNY, CDR2 SVGAGI (reference sequence). CDR3 nucleotides: TGTGCCAGCAGTTACTCCCCGGGACAGGGGGCGACTGAAGCTTTCTTT. Translation gives CASSYSPGQGATEAFF.

The rearrangement uses TRBV10-3 and TRBJ1-6; possible D gene TRBD1, 6 bases. The CDR3 contains 14 residues. Germline CDR1 ENHRY, CDR2 SYGVKD. Trimming took 4 bases from V and 6 from J, leaving 10 bases between them. CDR3: CAISGQATNSPLHF. The CDR3 region has the DNA TGTGCCATCAGTGGACAGGCGACTAATTCACCCCTCCACTTT.

With respect to this clone: At one end, the junction sequence differs from germline, possibly due to a read error. The chain employs TRBV9 and TRBJ2-7, with 8 positions matching TRBD2. The CDR3 is 15 amino acids. Germline V CDR1 and CDR2: SGDLS, YYNGEE. In DNA form, the CDR3 reads TGTGCCCGCAGCTCGGGGGGGGACTCAGCCTACGAGCAGTACTTC. This sequence encodes CARSSGGDSAYEQYF. Together with reference TRBV9 and TRBJ2-7, the CDR3 gives the full variable domain: DSGVTQTPKHLITATGQRVTLRCSPRSGDLSVYWYQQSLDQGLQFLIQYYNGEERAKGNILERFSAQQFPDLHSELNLSSLELGDSALYFCARSSGGDSAYEQYFGPGTRLTVT.

V is TRBV18 and J is TRBJ1-1; TRBD1 matches 8 bases. V lost 3 bases to trimming and J lost 7 bases; unmatched junction nucleotides: 7. The CDR3 extends over 14 amino acids. CDR1 is KGHSH and CDR2 is LQKENI in the germline V gene. The CDR3 region is CASSPTKQGVEAFF. The CDR3 DNA reads TGTGCCAGCTCACCGACCAAACAGGGGGTTGAAGCTTTCTTT.

The chain employs TRBV7-3 and TRBJ2-3, with a tentative D call TRBD2 (5 bases). Germline-derived CDR1 and CDR2 are SGHTA and FQGTGA. This CDR3 contains 16 residues. V lost 0 bases, J lost 3 bases, and 13 bases lay in between. Written as DNA, the CDR3 is TGTGCCAGCAGCTTAACAGGGAGAGGGTCGACAGATACGCAGTATTTT. It codes for CASSLTGRGSTDTQYF.

V is TRBV7-2 and J is TRBJ2-2; tentatively, D is TRBD1 (6 bases). Per germline, CDR1 SGHTA and CDR2 FQGNSA. The CDR3 length is 15 residues. The V end lost 7 bases, the J end lost 7 bases, and 19 bases lay between the germline ends. The CDR3 loop is CASIQQWQGSGELFF. In DNA, the CDR3 is TGTGCCAGCATCCAACAGTGGCAGGGGAGCGGGGAGCTGTTTTTT. Using reference TRBV7-2 and TRBJ2-2 for the parts outside the CDR3, the full variable domain is GAGVSQSPSNKVTEKGKDVELRCDPISGHTALYWYRQSLGQGLEFLIYFQGNSAPDKSGLPSDRFSAERTGGSVSTLTIQRTQQEDSAVYLCASIQQWQGSGELFFGEGSRLTVL.

This clone is a singleton in its sample. The chain employs TRBV27 and TRBJ2-2, with D possibly matching TRBD1 (5 bases). V was trimmed by 7 bases and J by 4 bases, leaving 10 bases between them. CDR3 length: 13 residues. The V gene's germline CDR1 is MNHEY and CDR2 SMNVEV (reference sequence). This CDR3 is CASTRAVTGELFF. Written as DNA, the CDR3 is TGTGCCAGCACCAGGGCCGTCACCGGGGAGCTGTTTTTT.

The V gene is TRBV5-4, the J gene TRBJ1-4; 7 bases map to TRBD1. This CDR3 is built from 15 residues. Germline CDR1 reads SGHNT; CDR2 reads YYREEE (reference sequence). V lost 0 bases, J lost 5 bases, and 4 bases stayed unmatched. As DNA, the CDR3 is TGTGCCAGCAGCTTGGCAGGGGGATTAAATGAAAAACTGTTTTTT. Translating it yields CASSLAGGLNEKLFF.

The chain recombines TRBV7-2 with TRBJ1-2, with TRBD1 matching 7 bases. After removal of 1 base from V and 8 bases from J, the junction contained 10 bases not matched to a gene. Per germline, CDR1 SGHTA and CDR2 FQGNSA. The CDR3 extends over 15 amino acids. CDR3 nucleotides: TGTGCCAGCAGCTTAGGGGACCGGGACAGCGTGGGCTACACCTTC. This sequence encodes CASSLGDRDSVGYTF. Based on the CDR3 plus reference TRBV7-2 and TRBJ1-2, the full variable domain is GAGVSQSPSNKVTEKGKDVELRCDPISGHTALYWYRQSLGQGLEFLIYFQGNSAPDKSGLPSDRFSAERTGGSVSTLTIQRTQQEDSAVYLCASSLGDRDSVGYTFGSGTRLTVV.

This rearrangement joins TRBV5-5 to TRBJ2-5; TRBD2 agrees at 10 bases. The CDR3 contains 16 residues. Trimming at V came to 0 bases and at J to 5 bases, leaving 7 bases not matched to a gene. Germline-derived CDR1 and CDR2 are SGHKS and YYEKEE (reference sequence). The CDR3 DNA follows: TGTGCCAGCAGCTTGGAGCTAGCGGGAGCGGTGGAGACCCAGTACTTC. Translating it yields CASSLELAGAVETQYF.

This chain joins TRBV7-6 and TRBJ1-3, with D maybe TRBD1 (6 bases). V lost 5 bases and J 0 bases, leaving 17 bases between the germline ends. This CDR3 has 17 residues. The germline V gene encodes CDR1 SGHVS and CDR2 FNYEAQ. As DNA, the CDR3 is TGTGCCAGCAGCCGTGGACAGTCGGTTGGCTCTGGAAACACCATATATTTT. Translation: CASSRGQSVGSGNTIYF. Combining the CDR3 with reference TRBV7-6 and TRBJ1-3 gives the whole variable domain GAGVSQSPRYKVTKRGQDVALRCDPISGHVSLYWYRQALGQGPEFLTYFNYEAQQDKSGLPNDRFSAERPEGSISTLTIQRTEQRDSAMYRCASSRGQSVGSGNTIYFGEGSWLTVV.

The J gene is TRBJ2-7, the V gene TRBV4-3, with D tentatively TRBD2 (7 bases). CDR1 is LGHNA, CDR2 YSLEER, per germline. CDR3 length equals 15 residues. V lost 0 bases to trimming and J lost 4 bases, with 13 bases between them. CDR3 nucleotides: TGCGCCAGCAGCCAAGAAGCGGGACATCGGTACGAGCAGTACTTC. The encoded protein is CASSQEAGHRYEQYF.

This sequence joins TRBV6-2 or TRBV6-3 and TRBJ2-1; D call uncertain. Germline assignment: CDR1 MNHEY and CDR2 SVGEGT. The CDR3 sequence is 12 residues long. Trimming removed 0 bases at V and 10 bases at J, with 7 bases between. The CDR3 nucleotides read TGTGCCAGCAGTTACTCATCCGTGGAGCAGTTCTTC. This encodes CASSYSSVEQFF.

This chain uses TRBV4-3 with TRBJ2-6; 10 bases are shared with TRBD1. The CDR3 extends over 21 amino acids. The V and J ends lost 0 bases and 1 base, in that order; junction bases with no gene match: 12. CDR1 and CDR2 (germline): LGHNA, YSLEER. This CDR3 is CASSQDLAQTGGPSGANVLTF. CDR3 in DNA: TGCGCCAGCAGCCAAGATTTAGCCCAGACAGGGGGCCCTTCTGGGGCCAACGTCCTGACTTTC.

The V and J genes are TRBV10-3 and TRBJ2-7; 7 positions match TRBD1. Germline CDR1 reads ENHRY; CDR2 reads SYGVKD. The CDR3 sequence is 17 residues long. V lost 4 bases, J lost 4 bases, and 16 bases stayed unmatched. The CDR3 loop reads CAISAHTETGIGYEQYF. In DNA form, the CDR3 reads TGTGCCATCAGTGCCCATACCGAGACAGGGATTGGGTACGAGCAGTACTTC.

This chain links TRBV7-2 with TRBJ1-4; 7 nucleotides line up with TRBD1. With V trimmed by 1 base and J by 8 bases, 4 bases remained unmatched. Germline CDR1 and CDR2: SGHTA and FQGNSA. This CDR3 has 14 amino acids. CDR3 sequence (DNA): TGTGCCAGCAGCTTAGTACAGGGGAGGGAAAAACTGTTTTTT. Protein: CASSLVQGREKLFF.

V and J are TRBV5-1 and TRBJ1-1; TRBD1 matches at 10 bases. CDR1 is SGHRS and CDR2 is YFSETQ in the germline V gene. The CDR3 is 14 amino acids. V dropped 4 bases and J dropped 6; count of bases not matched to a gene: 6. The CDR3, as DNA: TGCGCCAGCAGCATAGGACAGGGGGATTCTGAAGCTTTCTTT. Translated, it gives CASSIGQGDSEAFF. Variable domain in full (rest from reference TRBV5-1 and TRBJ1-1): KAGVTQTPRYLIKTRGQQVTLSCSPISGHRSVSWYQQTPGQGLQFLFEYFSETQRNKGNFPGRFSGRQFSNSRSEMNVSTLELGDSALYLCASSIGQGDSEAFFGQGTRLTVV.

This chain connects TRBV5-4 to TRBJ1-2; D gene ambiguous. CDR3 length: 13 amino acids. Per the germline V gene, CDR1 is SGHNT and CDR2 is YYREEE (reference sequence). V lost 1 base, J lost 8 bases, and 12 bases lay in between. In DNA form, the CDR3 reads TGTGCCAGCAGCTTGTGGCAGGCCCGCGGCTACACCTTC. Translating it yields CASSLWQARGYTF.

In this sample, this clone turned up once. The chain has TRBV5-1 and TRBJ2-3; the D is unclear. The germline CDR1 and CDR2 sequences are SGHRS and YFSETQ. This CDR3 has 14 amino acids. Trimming took 2 bases from V and 5 from J, leaving 12 bases between them. CDR3 nucleotides: TGCGCCAGCAGCTTTATCCCCGGCGGAGATACGCAGTATTTT. Protein: CASSFIPGGDTQYF. The variable domain in full, completed from reference TRBV5-1 and TRBJ2-3, reads KAGVTQTPRYLIKTRGQQVTLSCSPISGHRSVSWYQQTPGQGLQFLFEYFSETQRNKGNFPGRFSGRQFSNSRSEMNVSTLELGDSALYLCASSFIPGGDTQYFGPGTRLTVL.

The table lists this clone with a count of one. The rearrangement uses TRBV2 and TRBJ1-4; a possible D gene is TRBD1 (5 bases). The length of the CDR3 is 14 residues. The V end was cut by 5 bases, the J end by 0 bases, with 7 bases between. Germline CDR1 SNHLY, CDR2 FYNNEI. CDR3: CASSHRSTNEKLFF. In DNA form, the CDR3 reads TGTGCCAGCAGTCACAGGTCAACTAATGAAAAACTGTTTTTT.

The genes are TRBV7-2 and TRBJ1-3; 9 bases map to TRBD1. Germline V gene data show CDR1 as SGHTA and CDR2 as FQGNSA. The ends lost 1 base at V and 8 bases at J; junction bases unmatched: 6. The CDR3 has 15 amino acids. The CDR3 nucleotides read TGTGCCAGCAGCTTAGGGGGACAGGGAGGGTACACCATATATTTT. It encodes CASSLGGQGGYTIYF.

The chain links TRBV6-5 to TRBJ2-1, with 8 bases aligning to TRBD1. Germline V CDR1 and CDR2: MNHEY, SVGAGI. Trimming cost V 8 bases and J 8 bases; bases outside gene matches: 11. This CDR3 has 14 residues. CDR3: CASAHRGSVYEQFF. DNA of the CDR3: TGTGCCAGCGCCCACAGGGGGTCTGTCTATGAGCAGTTCTTC.

The rearrangement links TRBV7-9 to TRBJ1-2, with a possible D match to TRBD1 (6 bases). V lost 1 base to trimming and J lost 8 bases, with 8 bases between them. Germline CDR1 reads SEHNR; CDR2 reads FQNEAQ (reference sequence). The CDR3 runs 12 residues. The DNA for the CDR3 is TGTGCCAGCAGCTTAGAGGGGGACGGCTACACCTTC. Translated: CASSLEGDGYTF. Variable domain in full (rest from reference TRBV7-9 and TRBJ1-2): DTGVSQNPRHKITKRGQNVTFRCDPISEHNRLYWYRQTLGQGPEFLTYFQNEAQLEKSRLLSDRFSAERPKGSFSTLEIQRTEQGDSAMYLCASSLEGDGYTFGSGTRLTVV.

The V gene is TRBV19, the J gene TRBJ2-2; the D gene is possibly TRBD1 (7 bases). V lost 5 bases and J 6 bases, leaving 16 bases between the germline ends. Per the germline V gene, CDR1 is LNHDA and CDR2 is SQIVND (reference sequence). The length of the CDR3 is 15 residues. CDR3 sequence: CASSPKGRGAGELFF. DNA for the CDR3: TGTGCCAGTAGTCCTAAAGGCAGGGGGGCCGGGGAGCTGTTTTTT.